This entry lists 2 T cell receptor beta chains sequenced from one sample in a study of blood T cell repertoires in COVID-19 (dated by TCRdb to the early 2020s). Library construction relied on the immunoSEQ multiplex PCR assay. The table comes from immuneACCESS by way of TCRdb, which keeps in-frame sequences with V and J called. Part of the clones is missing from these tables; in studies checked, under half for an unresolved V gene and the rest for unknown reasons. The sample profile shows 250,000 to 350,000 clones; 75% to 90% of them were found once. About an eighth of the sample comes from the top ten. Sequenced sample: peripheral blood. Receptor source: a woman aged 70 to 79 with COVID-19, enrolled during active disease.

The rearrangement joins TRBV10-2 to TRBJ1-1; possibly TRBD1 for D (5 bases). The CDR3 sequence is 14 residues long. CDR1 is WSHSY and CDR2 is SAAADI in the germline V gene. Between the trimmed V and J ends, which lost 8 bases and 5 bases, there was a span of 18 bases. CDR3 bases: TGCGCCAGCGGGCAATCAGACGGGGGGACTGAAGCTTTCTTT. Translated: CASGQSDGGTEAFF.

CDR3 region: CASSPLGGGETQYF. The DNA of the CDR3 is TGTGCCAGCAGCCCCTTGGGGGGGGGAGAGACCCAGTACTTC. The chain links TRBV3-1 (or the pseudogene TRBV3-2) to TRBJ2-5, with 7 bases that match TRBD2. Germline trimming cut 4 bases from V and 4 bases from J; bases unmatched to any gene: 6. Germline assignment: CDR1 LGHDT and CDR2 YNNKEL (reference sequence). The CDR3 is 14 amino acids.